This T cell receptor beta chain was captured by sequencing in a study of CD8 T cells in Susac syndrome. TCR beta sequences were obtained from blood CD8+ and CD4+ T cells. About this clonotype itself: The target antigen is unknown.

The CDR3 covers 16 residues. Trimming pared 2 bases from V and 2 bases from J, leaving 15 bases between. The germline V gene has CDR1 LGHDT and CDR2 YNNKEL (reference sequence). Reverse transcription of roughly 0.5 to 1 ug RNA was performed with random hexamers. Amplification of the TCR beta CDR3 was carried out by immunoSEQ multiplex PCR, which spanned a total of 54 Vbeta and 13 Jbeta segments. TCRdb called the immunoSEQ multiplex PCR reads again in MiXCR, with one record for every CDR3 protein. The sample lists 53,000 or so distinct CDR3 sequences, 90% to 95% occurring once. Findings of the study overall: As the study acknowledged, the number of individuals in its TCR sequencing and HLA analysis was relatively small.

This sequence was found in a human donor in good health. Specimen: CD8+ T cells from PBMCs. This chain joins TRBV3-1 and TRBJ2-5; weak D call: TRBD2 (5 bases). CDR3 protein: CASSQTRGWIQETQYF. The DNA of the CDR3 is TGTGCCAGCAGCCAAACTCGGGGATGGATTCAAGAGACCCAGTACTTC.